This T cell receptor beta chain was identified in a study of neurological immune-mediated disorders (dated by TCRdb to about 2019). Context from the whole study: Among the roughly 35 multiple sclerosis patients, relapsing-remitting MS accounted for some 30 and secondary progressive MS accounted for 3. Of the 68 subjects in the cohort, about 15 were HAM/TSP patients, roughly 34 were multiple sclerosis patients, and 20 were healthy controls. The study compared peripheral blood TCR-beta repertoires of HTLV-I-associated myelopathy (HAM/TSP) patients, multiple sclerosis patients and healthy controls using UMI-based sequencing. Alongside PBMC samples, the set of more than 80 TCR-beta libraries contained longitudinal samples, technical triplicates, and paired CD4+ and CD8+ T-cell subsets that had been sorted. The research as a whole found: Repertoires from 18 of 34 MS patients were grouped by phylogenetic analysis into a cluster of related CDR3 sequences, suggesting a possible repertoire-level signature. The MS cluster was not associated with any clinical or MRI features, and the authors stated that larger cohorts are needed. Across subjects, expanded clones never shared an identical CDR3 amino acid sequence, which suggests that the TCR-beta repertoires in every group were private. TCR clonal expansion was highest in HAM/TSP patients and lowest in MS patients, with MS patients falling below even healthy controls.

cDNA was synthesized by template-switch 5'RACE using a primer with a 10-nucleotide random unique molecular identifier that tagged each TCR transcript. Over 200 million TCR-beta sequences, covering 15-18 subjects, were produced in each sequencing run. The RNeasy kit was used for extraction of total RNA. Using the KAPA Real-time Library Amplification kit, TCR-beta VDJ regions were amplified with primers for the TCR constant region and the 5'RACE anchor. Sample indexes and Illumina adaptors were added in a first PCR, and a second PCR then increased library yield. The roughly 650 bp TCR product was size-selected on a 2% E-gel SizeSelection system after Ampure bead purification. Before pooling, library quality was checked on a Bioanalyzer, concentration was measured with Qubit, and libraries were quantified with the Kapa Library Quantification kit. An Illumina HiSeq 2500 was used to sequence the libraries paired-end at 2 x 150 bp. To increase sequence diversity, about 23-30% phiX was spiked into each library pool. As for how the authors treated the data: Quality-filtered reads were processed with the UMI-based MiGEC pipeline, and over 90% of raw TCR sequences were removed by the MiGEC pipeline during error correction. VDJ genes were aligned to IMGT germline references, and clonotypes were defined by unique CDR3 amino acid sequence plus V-J genes. Clonal expansion, Shannon diversity and CDR3 relatedness (CalcPairwiseDistances, ClusterSamples) were evaluated with VDJtools, and phylogenetic trees were built with CLCbio workbench. Expanded clones were defined as having at least 8 unique UMIs, based on coefficient-of-variation modelling across technical triplicates. TCRdb passed the public sequencing reads through fastp at Q25 and MiXCR, retaining productive beta sequences. Rows with one shared CDR3 protein collapse into an entry with the most common genes and DNA. The V and J calls were not made by the authors but by TCRdb's processing. In all, the sample holds around 69,000 distinct CDR3 sequences, and less than 5.5% of those were seen once. 6.5% to 7.5% of the sample rests with the top ten.

Unsorted PBMC libraries were generated from 2 million PBMCs stored in RNAlater at -80 °C until RNA extraction. Multiple sclerosis patients were enrolled in a US clinical protocol evaluating disease progression by magnetic resonance imaging. Peripheral blood was subjected to Ficoll-Hypaque density gradient centrifugation to isolate PBMCs, which were then cryopreserved in liquid nitrogen. Regarding this clonotype: Its antigen remains undetermined. One base away there is no much larger clone; base qualities are not given.

The source of this sequence is a young man with multiple sclerosis. Sequencing input: PBMCs.

The DNA sequence reads TGCGCCAGCAGCTTGGCCGCTGGCGATCACTTGACCTACGAGCAGTACTTC. Translated, this gives CASSLAAGDHLTYEQYF. The chain is assembled from TRBV5-1 and TRBJ2-7, with no confident D gene call. From the cysteine through the phenylalanine, the CDR3 covers 17 amino acids. Left in the record is the CDR3 DNA by itself, 51 bases read in frame from the first base. Reading the germline V gene gives CDR1 SGHRS and CDR2 YFSETQ. V drops 0 bases and J drops 2 bases, leaving 18 bases in between.